One sample yielded the 15 T cell receptor beta chains listed below, sequenced in a study of beta chain features in type 1 diabetes. TCRB transcripts that were expressed got sequenced, as all of the isolated RNA had been reverse transcribed. Generated by immunoSEQ multiplex PCR, the TCRdb table keeps only in-frame clones and is missing some. The data show around 430,000 clones, with approximately 31% seen just once and about 0.065% held by the top ten. Material: naive CD4+ T cells from blood. The origin of the receptors is a man between 18 and 29 years old in good health.

This chain joins TRBV29-1 and TRBJ2-3; 10 bases align to TRBD2. CDR1 and CDR2 (germline): SQVTM, ANQGSEA. V lost 1 base to trimming and J lost 5 bases; unmatched junction nucleotides: 6. This CDR3 is built from 15 residues. The CDR3 DNA reads as TGCAGCGTTGAAGGAGCGGGAGGGCGGAAAGATACGCAGTATTTT. It is translated as CSVEGAGGRKDTQYF.

V usage is TRBV4-1 and J usage is TRBJ1-4; D ambiguous. The CDR3 extends over 14 amino acids. Germline assignment: CDR1 MGHRA and CDR2 YSYEKL. V was trimmed by 7 bases and J by 8 bases, leaving 17 bases between them. The CDR3 loop is CASKWIGLREKLFF. The DNA of the CDR3 is TGCGCCAGCAAATGGATCGGGCTTCGGGAAAAACTGTTTTTT.

The chain employs TRBV28 and TRBJ2-3; D is unresolved. Germline V CDR1 and CDR2: MDHEN, SYDVKM. Trimming removed 5 bases from V and 3 bases from J, with 6 bases in between. This CDR3 contains 12 residues. The CDR3 loop reads CASSTLTDTQYF. CDR3 coding DNA: TGTGCCAGCAGTACACTTACAGATACGCAGTATTTT.

This clone showed up just a few times. The chain combines TRBV5-1 with TRBJ2-3; 9 nucleotides match TRBD1. The CDR3 is 17 residues long. Germline V gene sequence: CDR1 SGHRS, CDR2 YFSETQ. The trim removed 7 bases at V and 1 base at J, leaving 13 bases unmatched. The CDR3 DNA follows: TGCGCCAGCCGAACAGGGGGCGCGGATTTGGGCACAGATACGCAGTATTTT. Its protein is CASRTGGADLGTDTQYF.

This chain links TRBV29-1 with TRBJ2-3; D ambiguous. V was shortened by 5 bases and J by 2 bases, with 14 bases between the two germline ends. The CDR3 runs 14 residues. CDR1 and CDR2 from the germline V gene are SQVTM and ANQGSEA. The CDR3 protein is CSVSVTALTDTQYF. The CDR3 coding sequence is TGCAGCGTTTCAGTGACGGCTCTCACAGATACGCAGTATTTT.

This chain uses TRBV25-1 with TRBJ2-2; TRBD2 matches at 8 bases. CDR1 and CDR2 from the germline V gene are MGHDK and SYGVNS. J gave up 4 bases and V 4 bases, and 5 bases lay outside the gene matches. The CDR3 contains 15 residues. The CDR3 sequence is CASSVTGTSTGELFF. CDR3 bases: TGTGCCAGCAGTGTGACCGGGACTAGCACCGGGGAGCTGTTTTTT.

This sequence joins TRBV7-9 and TRBJ2-1; 8 bases line up with TRBD2. The V gene end was trimmed by 2 bases and the J gene end by 5 bases; junction bases not matched to a gene: 5. This CDR3 has 15 residues. The germline gives CDR1 SEHNR, CDR2 FQNEAQ (reference sequence). CDR3 coding DNA: TGTGCCAGCAGCTTAAGCACTAGCGGCAACAATGAGCAGTTCTTC. Its protein is CASSLSTSGNNEQFF.

The rearrangement links TRBV7-9 to TRBJ2-3; the D is unclear. V lost 11 bases to trimming and J lost 1 base, with 16 bases between them. CDR3 length: 14 residues. Germline CDR1 reads SEHNR; CDR2 reads FQNEAQ (reference sequence). CDR3 sequence reads: CAQPNSPGTDTQYF. CDR3 in DNA: TGTGCCCAACCGAATAGCCCGGGCACAGATACGCAGTATTTT.

In this sample, this clone turned up a few times. In DNA form, the CDR3 reads TGCAGCGTTGCCTTTGAGTTAAACACTGAAGCTTTCTTT. As protein: CSVAFELNTEAFF. The chain is built from TRBV29-1 and TRBJ1-1; D ambiguous. V dropped 4 bases and J dropped 2 bases, with 11 bases sitting between them. This CDR3 is built from 13 residues. Germline V gene data show CDR1 as SQVTM and CDR2 as ANQGSEA. Looking up the rest from reference TRBV29-1 and TRBJ1-1 gives the full variable domain: SAVISQKPSRDICQRGTSLTIQCQVDSQVTMMFWYRQQPGQSLTLIATANQGSEATYESGFVIDKFPISRPNLTFSTLTVSNMSPEDSSIYLCSVAFELNTEAFFGQGTRLTVV.

The chain recombines TRBV7-2 with TRBJ2-6, with no clear D. Germline CDR1 reads SGHTA; CDR2 reads FQGNSA. This CDR3 has 15 residues. V lost 2 bases to trimming and J lost 1 base, with 6 bases between them. CDR3 amino acids: CASSLWLSGANVLTF. CDR3 sequence (DNA): TGTGCCAGCAGCTTATGGTTATCTGGGGCCAACGTCCTGACTTTC.

Only a few counts were recorded for this clone. The CDR3 nucleotides are TGCAGCGTTGAGGACAGGGGAAGCTATGGCTACACCTTC. Translating gives CSVEDRGSYGYTF. The gene calls are TRBV29-1 and TRBJ1-2; TRBD1 matches 9 bases. Trimming removed 3 bases from V and 4 bases from J; junction bases left unmatched: 3. CDR3 size: 13 residues. CDR1 SQVTM and CDR2 ANQGSEA come from the germline V gene.

J is TRBJ1-1 and V is TRBV7-8; D perhaps matches TRBD1 (5 bases). V lost 1 base to trimming and J lost 3 bases, with 12 bases between them. CDR3 size: 15 residues. Germline CDR1 reads SGHVS; CDR2 reads FQNEAQ. CDR3 residues: CASSLGAGRYTEAFF. For the CDR3, the DNA is TGTGCCAGCAGCTTAGGAGCAGGGAGGTACACTGAAGCTTTCTTT.

The rearrangement uses TRBV9 and TRBJ2-3; D may be TRBD2 (6 bases). CDR1 and CDR2 from the germline V gene are SGDLS and YYNGEE. The length of the CDR3 is 13 residues. V was pared by 4 bases and J by 6 bases, with 12 bases between. The CDR3 DNA sequence: TGTGCCAGCAGCCAGGAGGGCAGGGATACGCAGTATTTT. This codes for CASSQEGRDTQYF.

This clone occurred a few times. The chain recombines TRBV28 with TRBJ1-2; D is undetermined. Germline V CDR1 and CDR2: MDHEN, SYDVKM. This CDR3 contains 12 residues. Trimming left V 5 bases short and J 8 bases short, with 12 bases between. Here the CDR3 reads CASSTPREGYTF. As DNA, the CDR3 is TGTGCCAGCAGTACACCCCGGGAGGGCTACACCTTC.

This clone was recorded a few times. This chain links TRBV29-1 with TRBJ1-4; unclear D gene. This CDR3 spans 10 amino acids. V was pared by 6 bases and J by 5 bases, with 4 bases between. CDR1 and CDR2 from the germline V gene are SQVTM and ANQGSEA. The CDR3 is CSVANEKLFF. The CDR3 region has the DNA TGCAGCGTCGCGAATGAAAAACTGTTTTTT.